The 24 T cell receptor beta chains listed next were all sequenced from one sample in a study of shared clonotypes between healthy human individuals. Clones were read by immunoSEQ multiplex PCR, and TCRdb kept only the in-frame ones, dropping some. The repertoire has about 2 million clones, less than 95% of them found once; the top ten carry around 1.1%. The naive CD8 population came from CD45RO-negative cells selected for CCR7, without terminally differentiated effector memory CD45RA+ cells. The sample taken for sequencing was naive CD8+ T cells sorted from blood. Receptors originate from a man aged 18 to 29 in good health.

The chain uses TRBV5-1 and TRBJ2-7; TRBD1 matches 8 bases. The germline V gene has CDR1 SGHRS and CDR2 YFSETQ. J lost 5 bases, V lost 1 base, and 2 bases had no gene match. CDR3 size: 13 residues. CDR3 amino acids: CASSLRTGNEQYF. The CDR3 bases are TGCGCCAGCAGCTTGCGGACAGGGAACGAGCAGTACTTC. The full variable domain, rest sourced from reference TRBV5-1 and TRBJ2-7, is KAGVTQTPRYLIKTRGQQVTLSCSPISGHRSVSWYQQTPGQGLQFLFEYFSETQRNKGNFPGRFSGRQFSNSRSEMNVSTLELGDSALYLCASSLRTGNEQYFGPGTRLTVT.

This rearrangement joins TRBV19 to TRBJ1-2; D uncertain. The V gene's germline CDR1 is LNHDA and CDR2 SQIVND (reference sequence). This CDR3 comprises 16 residues. V gave up 0 bases and J gave up 5 bases, with 16 bases separating them. CDR3 sequence: CASSIDLETTIYGYTF. The CDR3 DNA is TGTGCCAGTAGTATAGATCTTGAGACAACTATTTATGGCTACACCTTC.

The chain combines TRBV5-1 with TRBJ2-5, with 9 bases lining up with TRBD2. Unmatched junction bases numbered 4, after V lost 0 bases and J lost 4 bases. The CDR3 consists of 15 residues. Germline V gene sequence: CDR1 SGHRS, CDR2 YFSETQ. The CDR3 spells CASSLVAGGPETQYF. The CDR3 nucleotides read TGCGCCAGCAGCTTGGTGGCGGGGGGGCCAGAGACCCAGTACTTC. Looking up the rest from reference TRBV5-1 and TRBJ2-5 gives the full variable domain: KAGVTQTPRYLIKTRGQQVTLSCSPISGHRSVSWYQQTPGQGLQFLFEYFSETQRNKGNFPGRFSGRQFSNSRSEMNVSTLELGDSALYLCASSLVAGGPETQYFGPGTRLLVL.

This rearrangement joins TRBV7-9 to TRBJ2-1; 10 bases are a match to TRBD1. This CDR3 spans 14 amino acids. V shed 3 bases, J shed 8 bases, and the junction held 4 bases outside the gene matches. Germline values: CDR1 SEHNR, CDR2 FQNEAQ (reference sequence). The CDR3 reads CASSFGQGVDEQFF. The CDR3 bases are TGTGCCAGCAGCTTCGGACAGGGGGTCGATGAGCAGTTCTTC.

The chain links TRBV7-9 to TRBJ2-7, with 10 bases fitting TRBD1. The V gene end was trimmed by 5 bases and the J gene end by 4 bases; junction bases not matched to a gene: 11. Germline V gene sequence: CDR1 SEHNR, CDR2 FQNEAQ (reference sequence). The CDR3 has 16 residues. The CDR3 coding sequence is TGTGCCAGCAGCCCGGATCCGGGACAGGGGTTATACGAGCAGTACTTC. It yields the protein CASSPDPGQGLYEQYF.

V is TRBV6-1 and J is TRBJ1-1; 9 nucleotides agree with TRBD1. Per germline, CDR1 MNHNS and CDR2 SASEGT. The CDR3 consists of 14 residues. V trimming: 4 bases; J trimming: 4 bases; junction bases outside the gene matches: 4. CDR3 loop: CASSAGDRVTEAFF. As DNA, the CDR3 is TGTGCCAGCAGTGCGGGGGACAGGGTCACTGAAGCTTTCTTT.

J is TRBJ2-2 and V is TRBV6-5; D might be TRBD2 (5 bases). Trimming cost V 2 bases and J 2 bases, with 9 bases left between them. The germline V gene has CDR1 MNHEY and CDR2 SVGAGI. This CDR3 contains 15 residues. The CDR3 loop reads CASSYRGYNTGELFF. CDR3 DNA sequence: TGTGCCAGCAGTTACCGAGGGTATAACACCGGGGAGCTGTTTTTT.

The chain employs TRBV9 and TRBJ1-4; tentatively, D is TRBD1 (6 bases). The CDR3 totals 15 residues. The V gene lost 4 bases and the J gene lost 4 bases, with 14 bases spanning the gap. Germline CDR1 reads SGDLS; CDR2 reads YYNGEE. As DNA, the CDR3 is TGTGCCAGCAGCCCAGGGGCAGTTATTAATGAAAAACTGTTTTTT. It specifies CASSPGAVINEKLFF.

Comments on this clone: The same CDR3 also results from other DNA sequences found in this sample. The chain joins TRBV19 to TRBJ2-7, with D perhaps given as TRBD1 or TRBD2 (6 bases each). The germline gives CDR1 LNHDA, CDR2 SQIVND (reference sequence). This CDR3 is 13 amino acids long. V lost 5 bases, J lost 2 bases, and 10 bases lay in between. The DNA for the CDR3 is TGTGCCAGTAGTCCTGGGGGGCCCTACGAGCAGTACTTC. As protein: CASSPGGPYEQYF.

The chain combines TRBV6-5 with TRBJ2-7; D possibly corresponds to TRBD2 (6 bases). The CDR3 runs 16 residues. The V gene's germline CDR1 is MNHEY and CDR2 SVGAGI. Between the trimmed V and J ends, which lost 3 bases and 4 bases, there was a span of 19 bases. This CDR3 reads CASSYLTEAGRYEQYF. The CDR3 DNA reads TGTGCCAGCAGTTATCTTACTGAAGCAGGGAGGTACGAGCAGTACTTC.

The chain couples TRBV4-1 to TRBJ2-1; 7 bases are shared with TRBD2. Looked up from germline, CDR1 is MGHRA and CDR2 is YSYEKL. CDR3 size: 16 residues. J gave up 0 bases and V 4 bases, and 6 bases lay outside the gene matches. The CDR3 bases are TGCGCCAGCAGCCCCCGAAGCGGGGACTCCTACAATGAGCAGTTCTTC. This codes for CASSPRSGDSYNEQFF.

Details on this clone: Other nucleotide sequences from this sample produce the same CDR3. V usage is TRBV5-6 and J usage is TRBJ1-3; no clear D gene. Trimming cost V 0 bases and J 2 bases, with 6 bases left between them. The CDR3 covers 14 residues. Germline V lookup: CDR1 SGHDT, CDR2 YYEEEE. CDR3 in amino acids: CASSLGDAGNTIYF. In nucleotides, the CDR3 is TGTGCCAGCAGCTTGGGGGATGCTGGAAACACCATATATTTT. Supplemented by reference TRBV5-6 and TRBJ1-3, the full variable domain reads DAGVTQSPTHLIKTRGQQVTLRCSPKSGHDTVSWYQQALGQGPQFIFQYYEEEERQRGNFPDRFSGHQFPNYSSELNVNALLLGDSALYLCASSLGDAGNTIYFGEGSWLTVV.

V gene TRBV7-9 combines with J gene TRBJ1-2; TRBD1 aligns across 8 bases. The V segment lost 5 bases and the J segment 3 bases; nucleotides outside the gene matches: 2. Germline V gene data show CDR1 as SEHNR and CDR2 as FQNEAQ (reference sequence). The CDR3 extends over 13 amino acids. The DNA for the CDR3 is TGTGCCAGCAGCGCAGGGGGCGACTATGGCTACACCTTC. This sequence encodes CASSAGGDYGYTF.

The chain uses TRBV27 and TRBJ1-1; weak D call: TRBD1 (6 bases). This CDR3 contains 18 residues. Germline lookup yields CDR1 MNHEY and CDR2 SMNVEV (reference sequence). Trimming stripped 5 bases from V and 1 base from J, with 23 bases between. The CDR3 DNA is TGTGCCAGCAGTCCTCCCAGGGATAAAACAGGGTGGAACACTGAAGCTTTCTTT. This gives the protein CASSPPRDKTGWNTEAFF.

This chain links TRBV2 with TRBJ2-7, with D perhaps being TRBD1 or TRBD2 (5 bases each). CDR3 size: 15 residues. Germline V gene data show CDR1 as SNHLY and CDR2 as FYNNEI. Trimming cost V 0 bases and J 2 bases, with 11 bases left between them. The CDR3 spells CASSEAGTSTYEQYF. CDR3 nucleotides: TGTGCCAGCAGTGAAGCCGGGACGTCTACCTACGAGCAGTACTTC.

The V call is TRBV1, the J call TRBJ1-1; the D call in the table, TRBD1, was not verified against the DNA. TRBV1 is a pseudogene. This CDR3 has 14 residues. The CDR3 nucleotides read TGCACCAGCATCCAGGGACAGAAGAACACTGAAGCTTTCTTT. Encoded protein: CTSIQGQKNTEAFF.

This chain joins TRBV6-1 and TRBJ1-5, with 8 bases lining up with TRBD1. V lost 2 bases and J lost 15; bases outside the gene matches: 24. Looked up from germline, CDR1 is MNHNS and CDR2 is SASEGT. The CDR3 is 18 amino acids. Written as DNA, the CDR3 is TGTGCCAGCAGTGAATTATTGGCAGGGGGCCCCTTACAGGGCTTAGGGCATTTT. This sequence encodes CASSELLAGGPLQGLGHF.

This clone showed up just once. The V gene is TRBV11-2, the J gene TRBJ2-7; unclear D gene. V gave up 3 bases and J gave up 0 bases, with 6 bases separating them. The germline CDR1 and CDR2 sequences are SGHAT and FQNNGV. This CDR3 has 13 residues. The CDR3 nucleotides are TGTGCCAGCAGCTTTCAGAGCTCCTACGAGCAGTACTTC. It yields the protein CASSFQSSYEQYF.

The genes are TRBV7-9 and TRBJ1-2; 12 nucleotides line up with TRBD1. With 10 bases clipped from V and 6 bases from J, the junction kept 3 bases outside the gene matches. The V gene's germline CDR1 is SEHNR and CDR2 FQNEAQ (reference sequence). The CDR3 extends over 12 amino acids. CDR3 sequence reads: CATGTGGDGYTF. CDR3 DNA sequence: TGTGCCACAGGGACAGGGGGCGATGGCTACACCTTC.

This chain joins TRBV2 and TRBJ1-2; 7 bases align to TRBD1. Germline V gene data show CDR1 as SNHLY and CDR2 as FYNNEI. V was pared by 3 bases and J by 7 bases, with 14 bases of the junction left unmatched. The length of the CDR3 is 16 residues. This chain's CDR3 is CASSEPRTDRAGGYTF. The CDR3 bases are TGTGCCAGCAGTGAGCCCCGAACTGACAGGGCAGGTGGCTACACCTTC.

This chain uses TRBV14 with TRBJ2-3; 8 bases match TRBD1. Trimming took 4 bases from V and 0 from J; bases not matched to a gene: 9. Per germline, CDR1 SGHDN and CDR2 FVKESK. The CDR3 runs to 17 residues. The CDR3 DNA reads TGTGCCAGCAGCCCCGACAGGGGACCTCTAAGCACAGATACGCAGTATTTT. It encodes CASSPDRGPLSTDTQYF.

V usage is TRBV27 and J usage is TRBJ1-5; D is perhaps TRBD1 (6 bases). The germline CDR1 and CDR2 sequences are MNHEY and SMNVEV (reference sequence). This CDR3 comprises 15 residues. V dropped 0 bases and J dropped 7 bases, with 13 bases sitting between them. CDR3 nucleotide sequence: TGTGCCAGCAGTTTATCGCTGCCAGGGGAACAGCCCCAGCATTTT. The encoded protein is CASSLSLPGEQPQHF.

This clone has a single count. The rearrangement joins TRBV10-3 to TRBJ2-1, with D hard to call. Germline V lookup: CDR1 ENHRY, CDR2 SYGVKD. The CDR3 totals 11 residues. Trimming left V 4 bases short and J 6 bases short, with 4 bases between. CDR3: CAISVSNEQFF. The CDR3 DNA sequence: TGTGCCATCAGTGTTAGCAATGAGCAGTTCTTC.

This clone came up once. V usage is TRBV2 and J usage is TRBJ2-3; 7 bases fit TRBD1. CDR1 and CDR2 (germline): SNHLY, FYNNEI. The V gene end was trimmed by 1 base and the J gene end by 2 bases; junction bases not matched to a gene: 6. This CDR3 region has 16 residues. CDR3 sequence (DNA): TGTGCCAGCAGTGAAGGACAGGGCATTAACACAGATACGCAGTATTTT. Translated, it gives CASSEGQGINTDTQYF.